The next 32 T cell receptor beta chains were all read from a single sample in a study of blood T cell repertoires in COVID-19 (TCRdb year 2020). The library relied on the immunoSEQ multiplex PCR assay. The clones in this table, taken by TCRdb from immuneACCESS, are in-frame only. Not every clone is retained; where verified, under half of the shortfall comes from an unresolved V gene, and the cause of the rest is unknown. The table for this sample lists some 200,000 clones; 75% to 80% of them were counted only once. In total, the top ten clones hold 26% of the sample. Input material: peripheral blood. The receptors were gathered from a woman between 70 and 85 years old with acute or convalescent COVID-19.

This clone was found once. The J gene is TRBJ2-5, the V gene TRBV9; a weak D match, TRBD2 (6 bases). V was shortened by 0 bases and J by 2 bases, with 11 bases between the two germline ends. The CDR3 spans 15 residues. Looked up from germline, CDR1 is SGDLS and CDR2 is YYNGEE. CDR3 region: CASSVGRAEQETQYF. For the CDR3, the DNA is TGTGCCAGCAGCGTAGGGAGGGCAGAACAAGAGACCCAGTACTTC.

The genes are TRBV5-1 and TRBJ1-2; D remains ambiguous. The germline CDR1 and CDR2 sequences are SGHRS and YFSETQ. This CDR3 contains 14 residues. Trimming removed 0 bases from V and 0 bases from J, with 6 bases in between. The CDR3 DNA is TGCGCCAGCAGCTTGGATCAGGCTAACTATGGCTACACCTTC. Encoded protein: CASSLDQANYGYTF. Using reference TRBV5-1 and TRBJ1-2 for the parts outside the CDR3, the full variable domain is KAGVTQTPRYLIKTRGQQVTLSCSPISGHRSVSWYQQTPGQGLQFLFEYFSETQRNKGNFPGRFSGRQFSNSRSEMNVSTLELGDSALYLCASSLDQANYGYTFGSGTRLTVV.

This clone was seen more than once but under ten times. The chain is built from TRBV30 and TRBJ2-2, with D tentatively TRBD2 (5 bases). This CDR3 spans 14 amino acids. CDR1 and CDR2 from the germline V gene are GTSNPN and SVGIG (reference sequence). The V and J ends lost 0 bases and 3 bases respectively, with 8 bases between them. The CDR3 sequence: CAWSVEGYTGELFF. The DNA of the CDR3 is TGTGCCTGGAGTGTCGAGGGTTACACCGGGGAGCTGTTTTTT.

The chain recombines TRBV7-9 with TRBJ2-7, with D unclear. Trimming pared 4 bases from V and 2 bases from J, leaving 18 bases between. Germline lookup yields CDR1 SEHNR and CDR2 FQNEAQ (reference sequence). The CDR3 is made up of 16 amino acids. In DNA form, the CDR3 reads TGTGCCAGCAGCTCTATCTACTCTTGGTCGACCTACGAGCAGTACTTC. Translation: CASSSIYSWSTYEQYF.

CDR3 nucleotide sequence: TGTGCCAGTAGCCAGGACAGGGTGCGAGGCTACACCTTC. Amino acids: CASSQDRVRGYTF. The chain is built from TRBV19 and TRBJ1-2; 8 nucleotides agree with TRBD1. Germline values: CDR1 LNHDA, CDR2 SQIVND (reference sequence). This CDR3 contains 13 residues. V was clipped by 6 bases and J by 8 bases; unmatched bases: 8.

The V and J genes are TRBV20-1 and TRBJ1-2, with D unresolved. V shed 7 bases and J shed 4 bases, with 10 bases lying between them. There are 11 residues in the CDR3. Germline V gives CDR1 DFQATT, CDR2 SNEGSKA (reference sequence). In DNA, the CDR3 is TGCAGTGGTGTGGTAGTCTATGGCTACACCTTC. As protein: CSGVVVYGYTF.

J is TRBJ2-5 and V is TRBV5-1; no clear D. Per germline, CDR1 SGHRS and CDR2 YFSETQ. The CDR3 sequence is 14 residues long. The V end lost 1 base, the J end lost 0 bases, and 7 bases lay between the germline ends. CDR3 DNA: TGCGCCAGCAGCTTGAGTAGTCACCAAGAGACCCAGTACTTC. It encodes CASSLSSHQETQYF.

Only a few counts were recorded for this clone. The chain links TRBV2 to TRBJ2-6; a possible D gene is TRBD2 (5 bases). The V end lost 7 bases, the J end lost 0 bases, and 13 bases lay between the germline ends. CDR3 length equals 16 residues. Germline CDR1 and CDR2: SNHLY and FYNNEI. The CDR3 loop reads CASIQPGSSGANVLTF. The CDR3 DNA reads TGTGCCAGCATCCAACCGGGGAGCTCTGGGGCCAACGTCCTGACTTTC.

This chain joins TRBV3-1 (or the pseudogene TRBV3-2) and TRBJ2-2, with 12 bases matching TRBD1. Trimming at V came to 1 base and at J to 8 bases, leaving 2 bases not matched to a gene. Germline V gene data show CDR1 as LGHDT and CDR2 as YNNKEL (reference sequence). The CDR3 runs to 15 residues. As DNA, the CDR3 is TGTGCCAGCAGCCAAGGGGACAGGGGGCTTGGGGAGCTGTTTTTT. Protein: CASSQGDRGLGELFF.

For this clone: Additional DNA sequences in this sample encode the identical CDR3. V gene TRBV9 combines with J gene TRBJ1-5; perhaps TRBD1 as D (5 bases). In germline, CDR1 is SGDLS, CDR2 YYNGEE. V gave up 2 bases and J gave up 3 bases, with 9 bases separating them. This CDR3 region has 14 residues. The CDR3 nucleotides read TGTGCCAGCAGCGTCGGACAAGACAATCAGCCCCAGCATTTT. Residues: CASSVGQDNQPQHF. The variable domain in full, with the rest retrieved from reference TRBV9 and TRBJ1-5, is DSGVTQTPKHLITATGQRVTLRCSPRSGDLSVYWYQQSLDQGLQFLIQYYNGEERAKGNILERFSAQQFPDLHSELNLSSLELGDSALYFCASSVGQDNQPQHFGDGTRLSIL.

J is TRBJ1-2 and V is TRBV5-4; D gene unclear. Germline V lookup: CDR1 SGHNT, CDR2 YYREEE (reference sequence). The length of the CDR3 is 14 residues. The V end lost 0 bases, the J end lost 2 bases, and 8 bases lay between the germline ends. This CDR3 reads CASSLGEPNYGYTF. In nucleotides, the CDR3 is TGTGCCAGCAGCTTGGGCGAACCAAACTATGGCTACACCTTC. The whole variable domain, remainder taken from reference TRBV5-4 and TRBJ1-2, is ETGVTQSPTHLIKTRGQQVTLRCSSQSGHNTVSWYQQALGQGPQFIFQYYREEENGRGNFPPRFSGLQFPNYSSELNVNALELDDSALYLCASSLGEPNYGYTFGSGTRLTVV.

V gene TRBV4-1 combines with J gene TRBJ2-3, with TRBD2 as a possible D gene (5 bases). The CDR3 consists of 14 residues. Germline CDR1 reads MGHRA; CDR2 reads YSYEKL. Trimming removed 3 bases at V and 4 bases at J, with 11 bases between. The CDR3, as DNA: TGCGCCAGCAGCCACTCCCGGGAACCAGATACGCAGTATTTT. Amino acids: CASSHSREPDTQYF.

V gene TRBV5-1 combines with J gene TRBJ2-1; TRBD1 aligns across 7 bases. Trimming cost V 4 bases and J 1 base; bases outside gene matches: 8. Germline CDR1 is SGHRS and CDR2 is YFSETQ. The CDR3 extends over 16 amino acids. The CDR3 DNA follows: TGCGCCAGCAGCCCCCGACAGGGTAGGTCCTACAATGAGCAGTTCTTC. This gives the protein CASSPRQGRSYNEQFF.

The chain combines TRBV24-1 with TRBJ2-3, with D uncertain. The V end was cut by 1 base, the J end by 8 bases, with 9 bases between. The CDR3 sequence is 13 residues long. The germline V gene has CDR1 KGHDR and CDR2 SFDVKD. CDR3 in amino acids: CATSDFFHSTQYF. The DNA of the CDR3 is TGTGCCACCAGTGATTTTTTCCACAGTACGCAGTATTTT.

The chain employs TRBV7-8 and TRBJ2-1; 14 nucleotides line up with TRBD2. With 8 bases clipped from V and 7 bases from J, the junction kept 10 bases outside the gene matches. Germline V gene lookup returns CDR1 SGHVS and CDR2 FQNEAQ. CDR3 length: 16 residues. CDR3: CASSSSGLAGGNEQFF. The CDR3 DNA is TGTGCCAGCTCATCGAGCGGACTAGCGGGAGGAAATGAGCAGTTCTTC.

The genes are TRBV5-6 and TRBJ2-2; TRBD1 matches 9 bases. V lost 3 bases, J lost 5 bases, and 5 bases stayed unmatched. The CDR3 has 15 amino acids. The V gene's germline CDR1 is SGHDT and CDR2 YYEEEE. The CDR3 nucleotides are TGTGCCAGCAGCTGGCGGACAGGGGTAACCGGGGAGCTGTTTTTT. It codes for CASSWRTGVTGELFF.

The chain has TRBV3-1 (or the pseudogene TRBV3-2) and TRBJ2-7; 7 bases map to TRBD1. The germline V gene encodes CDR1 LGHDT and CDR2 YNNKEL (reference sequence). This CDR3 is 16 amino acids long. Germline trimming cut 3 bases from V and 7 bases from J; bases unmatched to any gene: 15. The CDR3 protein is CASSHINRGPGGEQYF. Written as DNA, the CDR3 is TGTGCCAGCAGCCACATAAACAGGGGACCCGGCGGGGAGCAGTACTTC.

This CDR3 reads CATSPTSGGTNTGELFF. The CDR3 DNA follows: TGTGCCACCAGCCCAACTAGCGGAGGGACGAACACCGGGGAGCTGTTTTTT. The rearrangement links TRBV24-1 to TRBJ2-2; 8 nucleotides line up with TRBD2. Germline CDR1 is KGHDR and CDR2 is SFDVKD. Trimming took 7 bases from V and 0 from J; bases not matched to a gene: 9. The CDR3 extends over 17 amino acids.

The CDR3 is CASSLGQNNEQFF. The CDR3 DNA is TGTGCCAGCAGCTTAGGACAGAACAATGAGCAGTTCTTC. The rearrangement links TRBV7-2 to TRBJ2-1; TRBD1 is a possible D gene (5 bases). The CDR3 is made up of 13 amino acids. V gave up 1 base and J gave up 5 bases, with 6 bases separating them. CDR1 SGHTA and CDR2 FQGNSA come from the germline V gene.

This clone was picked up a small number of times. The J gene is TRBJ2-7, the V gene TRBV7-3; D may be TRBD2 (6 bases). Trimming stripped 5 bases from V and 2 bases from J, with 16 bases between. Germline lookup yields CDR1 SGHTA and CDR2 FQGTGA. This CDR3 has 15 amino acids. DNA of the CDR3: TGTGCCAGCAGCCAAGGCCCTAGCGACACCTACGAGCAGTACTTC. It yields the protein CASSQGPSDTYEQYF.

The chain has TRBV27 and TRBJ2-7; 8 bases fit TRBD1. The germline CDR1 and CDR2 sequences are MNHEY and SMNVEV (reference sequence). This CDR3 is 14 amino acids long. V shed 2 bases, J shed 6 bases, and the junction held 6 bases outside the gene matches. CDR3 in amino acids: CASSLQRDRTEQYF. The CDR3 coding sequence is TGTGCCAGCAGTTTACAGAGGGACAGGACCGAGCAGTACTTC.

This clone has only a few counts. The gene calls are TRBV3-1 (or the pseudogene TRBV3-2) and TRBJ2-5, with TRBD2 matching 11 bases. The CDR3 is 17 amino acids. CDR1 and CDR2 (germline): LGHDT, YNNKEL (reference sequence). V shed 7 bases and J 3 bases; nucleotides not matched to a gene: 13. The CDR3 reads CASNQFFSGRAKETQYF. In nucleotides, the CDR3 is TGTGCCAGCAACCAGTTCTTTAGCGGGAGGGCCAAAGAGACCCAGTACTTC.

This chain uses TRBV27 with TRBJ2-2, with D perhaps TRBD2 (5 bases). Germline V gene sequence: CDR1 MNHEY, CDR2 SMNVEV (reference sequence). This CDR3 comprises 16 residues. Deletions cut 4 bases from V and 4 bases from J, with 16 bases between. CDR3 in amino acids: CASSSLSIEGTGELFF. The CDR3 DNA reads TGTGCCAGCAGTTCCCTCTCAATAGAGGGCACCGGGGAGCTGTTTTTT.

The chain couples TRBV5-6 to TRBJ2-3; 9 bases fit TRBD1. V dropped 0 bases and J dropped 4; count of bases not matched to a gene: 3. This CDR3 comprises 15 residues. Germline V lookup: CDR1 SGHDT, CDR2 YYEEEE. CDR3 sequence: CASSLGGTGSDTQYF. CDR3 nucleotides: TGTGCCAGCAGCTTGGGGGGGACAGGGTCAGATACGCAGTATTTT. Looking up the rest from reference TRBV5-6 and TRBJ2-3 gives the full variable domain: DAGVTQSPTHLIKTRGQQVTLRCSPKSGHDTVSWYQQALGQGPQFIFQYYEEEERQRGNFPDRFSGHQFPNYSSELNVNALLLGDSALYLCASSLGGTGSDTQYFGPGTRLTVL.

This clone has just one count. The chain employs TRBV10-2 and TRBJ1-1; no firm D call. CDR1 is WSHSY, CDR2 SAAADI, per germline. The CDR3 is 14 residues long. V was pared by 10 bases and J by 0 bases, with 15 bases between. The CDR3 reads CATKQSSMNTEAFF. The CDR3 DNA reads TGCGCCACCAAACAGTCGAGCATGAACACTGAAGCTTTCTTT.

CDR3: CASSATSDSYNEQFF. In DNA, the CDR3 is TGTGCCAGCAGCGCGACTAGCGACTCCTACAATGAGCAGTTCTTC. The genes are TRBV7-2 and TRBJ2-1, with 8 nucleotides matching TRBD2. This CDR3 contains 15 residues. With V trimmed by 5 bases and J by 0 bases, 3 bases remained unmatched. CDR1 is SGHTA, CDR2 FQGNSA, per germline.

Points on this clone: The sample holds other DNA sequences that translate to the same CDR3. The rearrangement links TRBV18 to TRBJ1-2; D is unclear. Trimming took 3 bases from V and 2 from J, leaving 10 bases between them. Germline V lookup: CDR1 KGHSH, CDR2 LQKENI. CDR3 length: 14 amino acids. The CDR3 coding sequence is TGTGCCAGCTCACCGGGCAGTGGAAACTATGGCTACACCTTC. It yields the protein CASSPGSGNYGYTF.

The rearrangement links TRBV7-2 to TRBJ2-7; the D is unclear. The germline CDR1 and CDR2 sequences are SGHTA and FQGNSA. V shed 1 base and J shed 2 bases, with 12 bases lying between them. The CDR3 is 15 amino acids. In nucleotides, the CDR3 is TGTGCCAGCAGCTTAGATCATTTGCGTACCTACGAGCAGTACTTC. Protein sequence: CASSLDHLRTYEQYF.

This CDR3 is CATSRDAGTYNEQFF. In DNA form, the CDR3 reads TGTGCCACCAGCAGAGATGCGGGGACCTACAATGAGCAGTTCTTC. The chain joins TRBV15 to TRBJ2-1; D possibly corresponds to TRBD2 (6 bases). The germline V gene encodes CDR1 LNHNV and CDR2 YYDKDF (reference sequence). The ends were cut back, 0 bases at V and 2 bases at J, with 8 bases in the middle. The CDR3 loop spans 15 amino acids.

The chain is built from TRBV21-1 and TRBJ2-7; whether TRBD1, the table's D call, matches the DNA was not checked. TRBV21-1 is noted as a pseudogene. The CDR3 spans 17 residues. This CDR3 is CASSTGWDRGISYEQYF. Here the CDR3 DNA reads TGTGCCAGCAGCACTGGGTGGGACAGGGGGATTTCCTACGAGCAGTACTTC.

This sequence joins TRBV3-1 (or the pseudogene TRBV3-2) and TRBJ1-4; D remains unclear. The germline V and J ends were trimmed by 3 bases and 7 bases, with 12 bases remaining between them. This CDR3 comprises 14 residues. Germline CDR1 is LGHDT and CDR2 is YNNKEL (reference sequence). The CDR3: CASSQIPGSEKLFF. CDR3 in DNA: TGTGCCAGCAGCCAGATCCCGGGATCTGAAAAACTGTTTTTT.

The V call is TRBV15, the J call TRBJ1-5, with 7 bases fitting TRBD1. Germline trimming cut 6 bases from V and 5 bases from J; bases unmatched to any gene: 7. Germline CDR1 is LNHNV and CDR2 is YYDKDF (reference sequence). The CDR3 sequence is 14 residues long. CDR3 amino acids: CATRSGQVHQPQHF. In DNA form, the CDR3 reads TGTGCCACCAGGAGTGGACAGGTTCATCAGCCCCAGCATTTT.